The 22 T cell receptor beta chains in this list originate from one sample, sequenced in a study of blood T cell repertoires in COVID-19. Clones were sequenced by immunoSEQ multiplex PCR, and TCRdb holds only the in-frame ones, with some missing. The sample holds about 140,000 clones, about 81% seen once. The sequencing input was peripheral blood. These receptors all come from a woman older than 75 with acute or convalescent COVID-19.

The V and J genes are TRBV28 and TRBJ1-2; 7 nucleotides line up with TRBD1. CDR1 is MDHEN and CDR2 is SYDVKM in the germline V gene. This CDR3 has 15 amino acids. Trimming at V came to 5 bases and at J to 0 bases, leaving 6 bases not matched to a gene. The CDR3 region has the DNA TGTGCCAGCAGTCCCGGGACAGCTTCTAACTATGGCTACACCTTC. It is translated as CASSPGTASNYGYTF.

The chain carries TRBV5-1 and TRBJ1-2, with D unclear. V was shortened by 0 bases and J by 8 bases, with 11 bases between the two germline ends. The CDR3 is 13 amino acids. Germline CDR1 is SGHRS and CDR2 is YFSETQ. CDR3 in amino acids: CASSLVAEGGYTF. CDR3 DNA: TGCGCCAGCAGCTTGGTGGCCGAGGGAGGCTACACCTTC.

The rearrangement joins TRBV7-6 to TRBJ2-3; the D gene is possibly TRBD2 (6 bases). Germline V gene lookup returns CDR1 SGHVS and CDR2 FNYEAQ. This CDR3 has 15 residues. The germline V and J ends were trimmed by 0 bases and 2 bases, with 9 bases remaining between them. Here the CDR3 DNA reads TGTGCCAGCAGCTTAGCGGGGGGTTTCACAGATACGCAGTATTTT. It codes for CASSLAGGFTDTQYF.

The CDR3 DNA is TGTGCCAGCAGCAGAGGGACAGGGCAAACGAACACCGGGGAGCTGTTTTTT. It encodes CASSRGTGQTNTGELFF. The chain employs TRBV21-1 and TRBJ2-2; TRBD1 is the table's D call and was not checked against the DNA. TRBV21-1 counts as a pseudogene. CDR3 length: 17 amino acids.

The CDR3 nucleotides read TGTGCCAGCAGCCAAGGTACAGGGGGCTCGACTTTCTTT. This encodes CASSQGTGGSTFF. This rearrangement joins TRBV4-2 to TRBJ1-1; TRBD1 matches 9 bases. Germline V gene sequence: CDR1 LGHNA, CDR2 YNFKEQ. The CDR3 is made up of 13 amino acids. Unmatched junction bases numbered 6, after V lost 1 base and J lost 12 bases.

The rearrangement links TRBV5-1 to TRBJ1-2; D is possibly TRBD1 (5 bases). V lost 5 bases and J lost 7, with 18 bases in between. The CDR3 has 14 amino acids. The germline CDR1 and CDR2 sequences are SGHRS and YFSETQ. The CDR3 reads CASSLGDRPIGYTF. CDR3 nucleotides: TGCGCCAGCAGTCTAGGGGATCGCCCTATTGGCTACACCTTC.

The chain combines TRBV29-1 with TRBJ2-7, with a tentative D call TRBD1 (6 bases). Trimming removed 0 bases at V and 4 bases at J, with 7 bases between. This CDR3 spans 12 amino acids. Germline assignment: CDR1 SQVTM and CDR2 ANQGSEA. The CDR3 DNA follows: TGCAGCGTTGAAGAGGGGGCATACGAGCAGTACTTC. It yields the protein CSVEEGAYEQYF.

This chain connects TRBV27 to TRBJ1-6; D may be TRBD1 (6 bases). This CDR3 region has 16 residues. The germline V gene has CDR1 MNHEY and CDR2 SMNVEV (reference sequence). Between the trimmed V and J ends, which lost 6 bases and 10 bases, there was a span of 22 bases. The CDR3 nucleotides read TGTGCCAGCAGCCCCTCTCCGGGACATTTGTGGTCACCCCTCCACTTT. Translated: CASSPSPGHLWSPLHF.

J is TRBJ1-1 and V is TRBV27; D is undetermined. Germline CDR1 and CDR2: MNHEY and SMNVEV (reference sequence). With 2 bases removed from V and 1 base from J, the gap between germline ends came to 8 bases. This CDR3 comprises 14 residues. In DNA form, the CDR3 reads TGTGCCAGCAGTTTACTCGGGGAGAACACTGAAGCTTTCTTT. The encoded protein is CASSLLGENTEAFF.

This sequence joins TRBV27 and TRBJ1-2; D gene ambiguous. V gave up 5 bases and J gave up 5 bases, with 12 bases separating them. The V gene's germline CDR1 is MNHEY and CDR2 SMNVEV (reference sequence). The CDR3 has 13 residues. CDR3 loop: CASSPSGGYGYTF. CDR3 bases: TGTGCCAGCAGTCCCTCTGGAGGGTATGGCTACACCTTC.

V usage is TRBV19 and J usage is TRBJ1-2; D remains unclear. Germline CDR1 reads LNHDA; CDR2 reads SQIVND (reference sequence). Trimming pared 5 bases from V and 2 bases from J, leaving 6 bases between. The CDR3 covers 12 residues. The CDR3 DNA reads TGTGCCAGTAGTTTTCTAAACTATGGCTACACCTTC. Its translation: CASSFLNYGYTF. Filled out from reference TRBV19 and TRBJ1-2, the complete variable domain reads DGGITQSPKYLFRKEGQNVTLSCEQNLNHDAMYWYRQDPGQGLRLIYYSQIVNDFQKGDIAEGYSVSREKKESFPLTVTSAQKNPTAFYLCASSFLNYGYTFGSGTRLTVV.

The rearrangement joins TRBV7-9 to TRBJ2-7, with D maybe TRBD2 (5 bases). Germline V gene sequence: CDR1 SEHNR, CDR2 FQNEAQ (reference sequence). V was shortened by 5 bases and J by 6 bases, with 11 bases between the two germline ends. The CDR3 length is 12 residues. The CDR3 coding sequence is TGTGCCAGCAGCCAGGACCGGGGCGAGCAGTACTTC. Translated, it gives CASSQDRGEQYF.

This chain uses TRBV19 with TRBJ1-2; 7 bases line up with TRBD1. Germline V gene lookup returns CDR1 LNHDA and CDR2 SQIVND (reference sequence). CDR3 length equals 13 residues. With V trimmed by 8 bases and J by 6 bases, 9 bases remained unmatched. In nucleotides, the CDR3 is TGTGCCAGTCACAGGGGCCCTTTGGATGGCTACACCTTC. Its translation: CASHRGPLDGYTF. The full variable domain, completed using reference TRBV19 and TRBJ1-2, is DGGITQSPKYLFRKEGQNVTLSCEQNLNHDAMYWYRQDPGQGLRLIYYSQIVNDFQKGDIAEGYSVSREKKESFPLTVTSAQKNPTAFYLCASHRGPLDGYTFGSGTRLTVV.

The chain combines TRBV5-1 with TRBJ2-7; D might be TRBD2 (6 bases). The germline V and J ends were trimmed by 4 bases and 4 bases, with 12 bases remaining between them. Germline V gives CDR1 SGHRS, CDR2 YFSETQ. The CDR3 consists of 13 residues. The chain's CDR3 is CASSLGTQYEQYF. CDR3 in DNA: TGCGCCAGCAGCCTCGGGACTCAATACGAGCAGTACTTC.

V is TRBV28 and J is TRBJ2-3, with 8 nucleotides matching TRBD1. Losses at the gene ends were 4 bases for V and 2 bases for J; bases not matched to a gene: 14. The CDR3 sequence is 18 residues long. Germline V gene data show CDR1 as MDHEN and CDR2 as SYDVKM. CDR3 nucleotides: TGTGCCAGCAGTTCCCCTTGGTCGGGACAGGACCCCACAGATACGCAGTATTTT. Residues: CASSSPWSGQDPTDTQYF.

This chain joins TRBV9 and TRBJ1-2; maybe TRBD1 (5 bases). The CDR3 totals 14 residues. V was trimmed by 0 bases and J by 4 bases, leaving 10 bases between them. Germline CDR1 and CDR2: SGDLS and YYNGEE. The CDR3 nucleotides read TGTGCCAGCAGCGTAGAACAGGATGGCTATGGCTACACCTTC. Translated: CASSVEQDGYGYTF.

This clone was detected once. The V and J genes are TRBV6-5 and TRBJ2-2; 8 bases align to TRBD1. Per the germline V gene, CDR1 is MNHEY and CDR2 is SVGAGI. The CDR3 extends over 13 amino acids. With 6 bases clipped from V and 6 bases from J, the junction kept 3 bases outside the gene matches. The CDR3 reads CASSQTGAGELFF. The CDR3 DNA is TGTGCCAGCAGCCAGACAGGGGCCGGGGAGCTGTTTTTT.

The rearrangement uses TRBV19 and TRBJ2-6; D is ambiguous. V lost 6 bases, J lost 4 bases, and 7 bases lay in between. CDR3 length: 13 amino acids. Germline V lookup: CDR1 LNHDA, CDR2 SQIVND (reference sequence). The chain's CDR3 is CASSPQGANVLTF. CDR3 DNA: TGTGCCAGTAGCCCCCAGGGGGCCAACGTCCTGACTTTC.

V gene TRBV4-2 combines with J gene TRBJ2-5; 8 bases are shared with TRBD2. The germline V gene encodes CDR1 LGHNA and CDR2 YNFKEQ. The trim removed 0 bases at V and 4 bases at J, leaving 7 bases unmatched. The CDR3 has 16 residues. DNA for the CDR3: TGTGCCAGCAGCCAAGAGAGCGGGAGTGAGGTAGAGACCCAGTACTTC. This translates into CASSQESGSEVETQYF.

This clone was counted once. The chain links TRBV18 to TRBJ2-1; the D gene is possibly TRBD2 (5 bases). This CDR3 region has 16 residues. Deletions cut 6 bases from V and 3 bases from J, with 18 bases between. CDR1 and CDR2 (germline): KGHSH, LQKENI. The chain's CDR3 is CASSPYASGFYNEQFF. The DNA of the CDR3 is TGTGCCAGCTCGCCGTACGCGAGCGGTTTCTACAATGAGCAGTTCTTC.

The chain employs TRBV5-5 and TRBJ2-6; 8 bases line up with TRBD1. In germline, CDR1 is SGHKS, CDR2 YYEKEE (reference sequence). J gave up 2 bases and V 3 bases, and 10 bases lay outside the gene matches. This CDR3 is built from 18 residues. The CDR3 bases are TGTGCCAGCAGCTGGACGGTATCAGGGGGCACTGGGGCCAACGTCCTGACTTTC. Protein sequence: CASSWTVSGGTGANVLTF.

This clone was seen a few times. J is TRBJ1-3 and V is TRBV9; D is unresolved. The CDR3 loop spans 13 amino acids. V dropped 2 bases and J dropped 9 bases, with 12 bases sitting between them. In germline, CDR1 is SGDLS, CDR2 YYNGEE. CDR3 nucleotides: TGTGCCAGCAGCGTTGGCCACACGGGCACCATATATTTT. The encoded protein is CASSVGHTGTIYF.